The rows below give T cell receptor beta chains drawn from one sample of a study of T cells after yellow fever vaccination. TCRdb reprocessed the 5' RACE reads via MiXCR and lists one record per CDR3 protein. This sample has about 260,000 distinct CDR3 sequences; about 5.2% occur once, and the top ten carry 2.5% to 4%. The source was CD4+ T cells sorted from PBMCs, collected on the day of the yellow fever booster vaccination. These receptors were taken from a young man who received the YFV17D yellow fever vaccine. CDR3s include the opening cysteine and the closing phenylalanine or tryptophan. Fields, in order: J gene, D gene, clone size, V gene, CDR3 DNA, CDR3 protein. The D gene is left open where the match is weak. Only part of the rows carry a size: once, few, many, or a class if the clone is expanded.

>TRBJ2-2|.|.|TRBV27
TGTGCCAGCAGTTTGGAGGGACCCGGGGAGCTGTTTTTT
CASSLEGPGELFF
>TRBJ1-3|.|many|TRBV6-5
TGTGCCAGCAGTTACCTGGAGGAGTACTTCTCTGGAAACACCATATATTTT
CASSYLEEYFSGNTIYF
>TRBJ1-2|.|.|TRBV19
TGTGCCAGTAGCCGACAGGTCCTGGCTGGCTACACCTTC
CASSRQVLAGYTF
>TRBJ2-3|TRBD2|.|TRBV20-1
TGCAGTGCCACTAGCGGAAGGGCAGATACGCAGTATTTT
CSATSGRADTQYF
>TRBJ1-1|.|few|TRBV20-1
TGCAGTGCTAGTCTCGGGGGTTATACTGAAGCTTTCTTT
CSASLGGYTEAFF
>TRBJ2-1|.|many|TRBV6-2/TRBV6-3
TGTGCCAGCAGTTACTCGGGGGGATCGGGTGAGCAGTTCTTC
CASSYSGGSGEQFF
>TRBJ1-1|.|many|TRBV5-1
TGCGCCAGCAGCTTTACAGGGCAGATTGGGACCTCTGAAGCTTTCTTT
CASSFTGQIGTSEAFF
>TRBJ1-4|TRBD1|many|TRBV4-3
TGCGCCAGCAGCCAAGGACAGGGCCCACCTGAAAAACTGTTTTTT
CASSQGQGPPEKLFF
>TRBJ1-1|.|many|TRBV2
TGTGCCAGCAGTGACCCAGGGGTTGAAGCTTTCTTT
CASSDPGVEAFF
>TRBJ1-6|.|.|TRBV18
TGTGCCAGCACAAGGTCCAATAATTCACCCCTCCACTTT
CASTRSNNSPLHF
>TRBJ2-2|.|.|TRBV20-1
TGCAGTGCTAGAGGACACCGAAAGAACACCGGGGAGCTGTTTTTT
CSARGHRKNTGELFF
>TRBJ1-2|.|few|TRBV12-3/TRBV12-4
TGTGCCAGCAGTTTAAGGGTGGACTATGGCTACACCTTC
CASSLRVDYGYTF
>TRBJ1-5|TRBD1|few|TRBV6-6
TGTGCCAGCAATCGAGTAGGGGGCGGTCAGCCCCAGCATTTT
CASNRVGGGQPQHF
>TRBJ1-6|.|.|TRBV5-1
TGCGCCAGCAGCTTGGGGGATTCACCCCTCCACTTT
CASSLGDSPLHF
>TRBJ1-3|TRBD1|.|TRBV7-2
TGTGCCAGCAGCTTAGTTTCTACAGGGGCTGGAAACACCATATATTTT
CASSLVSTGAGNTIYF
>TRBJ2-5|TRBD2|.|TRBV5-4
TGTGCCAGCAGCTTTACGACGGGGGGCCAAGAGACCCAGTACTTC
CASSFTTGGQETQYF
>TRBJ2-3|.|many|TRBV5-1
TGCGCCAGCAGCGCCTCCCCCGGGACAGATACGCAGTATTTT
CASSASPGTDTQYF
>TRBJ2-5|.|.|TRBV6-2/TRBV6-3
TGTGCCAGCAGCAGAGACCCAGGGAAGCGTGGAGAGACCCAGTACTTC
CASSRDPGKRGETQYF
>TRBJ1-1|TRBD1|many|TRBV20-1
TGCAGTGCTAGAGACGGACAGGGGTACACTGAAGCTTTCTTT
CSARDGQGYTEAFF
>TRBJ2-2|.|.|TRBV12-3/TRBV12-4
TGTGCCAGCAGCTCTACGGGATCAAACACCGGGGAGCTGTTTTTT
CASSSTGSNTGELFF
>TRBJ2-1|.|many|TRBV20-1
TGCAGTGGACCTCCGCTCCTCGGGTCCCGCGAGCAGTTCTTC
CSGPPLLGSREQFF
>TRBJ2-7|.|many|TRBV2
TGTGCCAGCAGCCCCTGGGGGGGCACCTACGAGCAGTACTTC
CASSPWGGTYEQYF